The 20 T cell receptor beta chains below were found in one sample sequenced in a study of T-cell memory formation after mild COVID-19. MiXCR, run by TCRdb on the 5' RACE reads, gives a single entry per CDR3 protein. Here the sample spans roughly 320,000 distinct CDR3 sequences, 28% being singletons. The sequencing input was PBMCs or a T cell subset sorted from them (not recorded which). Source of these receptors: an adult woman who had mild COVID-19 (a few samples of this study predate the infection). Cell type and time point are not known.

J is TRBJ2-5 and V is TRBV7-6; D call uncertain. Looked up from germline, CDR1 is SGHVS and CDR2 is FNYEAQ. V was pared by 3 bases and J by 2 bases, with 13 bases between. The CDR3 loop spans 15 amino acids. CDR3 DNA sequence: TGTGCCAGCAGCTTGAAACCGCCACCGCAAGAGACCCAGTACTTC. Its translation: CASSLKPPPQETQYF.

The table lists this clonotype with a few counts. The chain recombines TRBV30 with TRBJ2-3; D call uncertain. CDR3 length: 12 amino acids. Germline-derived CDR1 and CDR2 are GTSNPN and SVGIG (reference sequence). The V end was cut by 4 bases, the J end by 6 bases, with 11 bases between. Here the CDR3 DNA reads TGTGCCTGGACCACCGAAATTGATACGCAGTATTTT. It yields the protein CAWTTEIDTQYF.

The chain combines TRBV4-1 with TRBJ2-5; D unresolved. Germline loops: CDR1 MGHRA, CDR2 YSYEKL. Deletions cut 5 bases from V and 2 bases from J, with 15 bases between. The CDR3 sequence is 15 residues long. As DNA, the CDR3 is TGCGCCAGCAGCTTACATTGGACGATACAAGAGACCCAGTACTTC. Its translation is CASSLHWTIQETQYF.

This chain connects TRBV9 to TRBJ2-3; no clear D. The CDR3 sequence is 14 residues long. Germline lookup yields CDR1 SGDLS and CDR2 YYNGEE. The V end was cut by 0 bases, the J end by 6 bases, with 11 bases between. Here the CDR3 reads CASSVDLGEDTQYF. The CDR3 DNA sequence: TGTGCCAGCAGCGTAGATCTAGGCGAGGATACGCAGTATTTT.

Regarding this clonotype: At one end the junction does not follow the germline gene, possibly because of a read error. The CDR3 coding sequence is TGTGCCAGCAGTCCCTGGTCATCTGGGCCCAACGTCCTGACTTTC. Residues: CASSPWSSGPNVLTF. The chain has TRBV12-3 or TRBV12-4 and TRBJ2-6, with no clear D. The CDR3 contains 15 residues.

This chain joins TRBV9 and TRBJ2-7; 10 bases are shared with TRBD1. Germline V gene sequence: CDR1 SGDLS, CDR2 YYNGEE. The CDR3 length is 15 residues. J was trimmed by 3 bases and V by 4 bases; bases with no gene match: 7. The CDR3 here is CASSITGTGDYEQYF. The CDR3 DNA reads TGTGCCAGCAGCATTACCGGGACAGGGGACTACGAGCAGTACTTC.

Concerning this clonotype itself: Compared with germline, one end of the junction differs, possibly owing to a read error. This chain connects TRBV12-3 or TRBV12-4 to TRBJ1-1, with 8 bases fitting TRBD1. The CDR3 extends over 14 amino acids. The CDR3 here is CASRQTGVNTEAFF. DNA for the CDR3: TGTGCCAGCAGGCAGACAGGGGTGAACACTGAGGCTTTCTTT.

The V gene is TRBV2, the J gene TRBJ2-4, with 7 bases lining up with TRBD2. CDR3 length: 18 amino acids. J gave up 0 bases and V 3 bases, and 11 bases lay outside the gene matches. Germline V gene lookup returns CDR1 SNHLY and CDR2 FYNNEI. The CDR3 reads CASSETREGGEAKNIQYF. The CDR3 DNA is TGTGCCAGCAGTGAGACTAGGGAGGGAGGGGAAGCCAAAAACATTCAGTACTTC.

V usage is TRBV7-3 and J usage is TRBJ2-5; 12 positions match TRBD1. Germline V gene sequence: CDR1 SGHTA, CDR2 FQGTGA. CDR3 length: 17 amino acids. Trimming removed 1 base from V and 5 bases from J; junction bases left unmatched: 8. This CDR3 is CASSLKGGTGGRETQYF. The CDR3 DNA is TGTGCCAGCAGCTTAAAGGGCGGGACAGGGGGCCGGGAGACCCAGTACTTC.

The table lists this clonotype with many counts. This chain links TRBV12-3 or TRBV12-4 with TRBJ2-5; D might be TRBD1 or TRBD2, each matching 5 bases. The ends were cut back, 5 bases at V and 4 bases at J, with 11 bases in the middle. The CDR3 extends over 13 amino acids. The CDR3 sequence is CASSLRGAETQYF. The CDR3 nucleotides are TGTGCCAGCAGTCTCCGGGGCGCAGAGACCCAGTACTTC.

This clonotype was counted ten times or more. The rearrangement links TRBV7-9 to TRBJ2-3; 10 nucleotides align to TRBD2. CDR3 length: 15 residues. V was clipped by 4 bases and J by 1 base; unmatched bases: 2. The germline CDR1 and CDR2 sequences are SEHNR and FQNEAQ (reference sequence). This CDR3 reads CASSSGTSGTDTQYF. CDR3 in DNA: TGTGCCAGCAGCTCCGGGACTAGCGGCACAGATACGCAGTATTTT.

The chain recombines TRBV5-1 with TRBJ1-3; D perhaps matches TRBD1 (5 bases). Germline V gives CDR1 SGHRS, CDR2 YFSETQ. The CDR3 length is 14 residues. Trimming removed 4 bases at V and 3 bases at J, with 11 bases between. The CDR3 DNA reads as TGCGCCAGCAGCGGCGGGACCGATGGAAACACCATATATTTT. As protein: CASSGGTDGNTIYF.

This clonotype was seen many times. The V gene is TRBV10-3, the J gene TRBJ2-7; the D gene is possibly TRBD2 (6 bases). Trimming removed 0 bases from V and 0 bases from J, with 9 bases in between. Germline V gene data show CDR1 as ENHRY and CDR2 as SYGVKD. This CDR3 has 15 residues. The CDR3 DNA reads as TGTGCCATCAGTGAGTCTGGGGGGAGCTCCTACGAGCAGTACTTC. Encoded protein: CAISESGGSSYEQYF.

The chain has TRBV7-9 and TRBJ1-4; D remains ambiguous. V was clipped by 1 base and J by 7 bases, with 4 bases between them. This CDR3 is 12 amino acids long. The germline V gene encodes CDR1 SEHNR and CDR2 FQNEAQ (reference sequence). CDR3 coding DNA: TGTGCCAGCAGCTTAGGGAGTGAAAAACTGTTTTTT. Translated, it gives CASSLGSEKLFF.

J is TRBJ2-1 and V is TRBV29-1; 11 bases line up with TRBD2. V lost 6 bases, J lost 9 bases, and 10 bases stayed unmatched. CDR3 length equals 14 residues. Germline values: CDR1 SQVTM, CDR2 ANQGSEA. In DNA, the CDR3 is TGCAGCGTCGAAATAGCGGGAGGGCAAGGTGAGCAGTTCTTC. This codes for CSVEIAGGQGEQFF.

This chain links TRBV7-9 with TRBJ2-1; perhaps TRBD2 as D (6 bases). Looked up from germline, CDR1 is SEHNR and CDR2 is FQNEAQ (reference sequence). This CDR3 comprises 15 residues. V lost 5 bases, J lost 8 bases, and 19 bases lay in between. The CDR3: CASSQGLQLYDEQFF. In DNA, the CDR3 is TGTGCCAGCAGCCAGGGACTCCAACTCTATGATGAGCAGTTCTTC.

This sequence joins TRBV20-1 and TRBJ1-2, with D perhaps TRBD1 (6 bases). Germline V gene lookup returns CDR1 DFQATT and CDR2 SNEGSKA (reference sequence). The ends were cut back, 5 bases at V and 0 bases at J, with 13 bases in the middle. The CDR3 runs 14 residues. The CDR3 DNA is TGCAGTGCTGAAAGCAGGGGAGCTAACTATGGCTACACCTTC. Translation: CSAESRGANYGYTF.

This clonotype has only a few counts. The gene calls are TRBV6-2 or TRBV6-3 and TRBJ1-1; tentative D call: TRBD1 (6 bases). The germline V gene encodes CDR1 MNHEY and CDR2 SVGEGT. CDR3 length: 15 residues. V was shortened by 7 bases and J by 3 bases, with 18 bases between the two germline ends. The CDR3 bases are TGTGCCAGCACATCAAACGACAGGCTGTACACTGAAGCTTTCTTT. This gives the protein CASTSNDRLYTEAFF.

This chain connects TRBV7-9 to TRBJ2-5, with 9 bases matching TRBD1. The germline V gene has CDR1 SEHNR and CDR2 FQNEAQ (reference sequence). The CDR3 spans 14 residues. Trimming cost V 5 bases and J 2 bases; bases outside gene matches: 3. CDR3 DNA sequence: TGTGCCAGCAGCCCGGACAGGGGACAAGAGACCCAGTACTTC. It codes for CASSPDRGQETQYF.

The chain links TRBV21-1 to TRBJ2-6. TRBV21-1 is marked as a pseudogene. The CDR3 runs 12 residues. The CDR3 here is CASLRGANVLTF. CDR3 nucleotide sequence: TGTGCCAGCCTCCGAGGGGCCAACGTCCTGACTTTC.